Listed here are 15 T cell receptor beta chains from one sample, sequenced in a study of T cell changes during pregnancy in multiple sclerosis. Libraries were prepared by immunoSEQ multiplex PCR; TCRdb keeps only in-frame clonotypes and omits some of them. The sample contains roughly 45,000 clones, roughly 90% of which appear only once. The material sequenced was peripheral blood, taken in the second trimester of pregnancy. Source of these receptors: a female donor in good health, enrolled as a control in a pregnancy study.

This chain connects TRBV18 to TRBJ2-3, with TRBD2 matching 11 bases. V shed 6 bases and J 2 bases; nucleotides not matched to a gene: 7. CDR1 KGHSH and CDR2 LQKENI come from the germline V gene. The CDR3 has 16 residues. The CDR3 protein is CASSSRLAGYTDTQYF. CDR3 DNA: TGTGCCAGCTCTTCAAGACTAGCGGGATACACAGATACGCAGTATTTT. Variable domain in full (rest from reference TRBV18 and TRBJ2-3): NAGVMQNPRHLVRRRGQEARLRCSPMKGHSHVYWYRQLPEEGLKFMVYLQKENIIDESGMPKERFSAEFPKEGPSILRIQQVVRGDSAAYFCASSSRLAGYTDTQYFGPGTRLTVL.

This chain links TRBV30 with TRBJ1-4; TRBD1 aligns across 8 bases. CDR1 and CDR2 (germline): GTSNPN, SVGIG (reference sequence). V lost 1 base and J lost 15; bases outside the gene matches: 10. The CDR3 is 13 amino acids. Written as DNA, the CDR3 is TGTGCCTGGAGTGAAGCAGGGGGCGGGCGTGTGTTTTTT. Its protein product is CAWSEAGGGRVFF.

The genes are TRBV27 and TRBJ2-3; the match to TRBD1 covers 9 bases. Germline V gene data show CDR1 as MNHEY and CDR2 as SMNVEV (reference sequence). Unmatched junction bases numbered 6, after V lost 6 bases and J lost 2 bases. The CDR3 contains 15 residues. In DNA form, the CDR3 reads TGTGCCAGCAGCCGCCGGGACAGGGACACAGATACGCAGTATTTT. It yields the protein CASSRRDRDTDTQYF.

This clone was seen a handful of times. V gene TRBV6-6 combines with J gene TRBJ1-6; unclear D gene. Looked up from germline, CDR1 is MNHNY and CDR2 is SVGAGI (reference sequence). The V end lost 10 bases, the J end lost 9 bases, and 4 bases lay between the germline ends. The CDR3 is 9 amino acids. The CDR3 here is CATGSPLHF. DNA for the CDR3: TGTGCCACCGGTTCACCCCTCCACTTT.

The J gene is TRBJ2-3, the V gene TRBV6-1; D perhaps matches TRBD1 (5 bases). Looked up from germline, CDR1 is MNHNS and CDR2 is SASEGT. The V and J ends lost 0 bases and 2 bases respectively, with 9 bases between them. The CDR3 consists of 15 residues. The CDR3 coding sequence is TGTGCCAGCAGTGAAGCGGGGCATCACACAGATACGCAGTATTTT. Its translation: CASSEAGHHTDTQYF.

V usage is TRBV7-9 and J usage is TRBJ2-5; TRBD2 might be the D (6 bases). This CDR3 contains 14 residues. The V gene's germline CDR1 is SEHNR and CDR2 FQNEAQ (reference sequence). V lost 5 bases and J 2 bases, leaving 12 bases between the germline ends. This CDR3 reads CASSQGGNQETQYF. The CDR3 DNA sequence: TGTGCCAGCAGCCAGGGCGGGAATCAAGAGACCCAGTACTTC.

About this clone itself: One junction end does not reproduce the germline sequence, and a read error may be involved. CDR3: CASSRGQIYSYTF. DNA for the CDR3: TGTGCCAGCAGCCGTGGACAGATCTATAGCTACACCTTC. The rearrangement joins TRBV6-5 to TRBJ1-2; weak D call: TRBD1 (6 bases). This CDR3 has 13 residues. CDR1 is MNHEY and CDR2 is SVGAGI in the germline V gene.

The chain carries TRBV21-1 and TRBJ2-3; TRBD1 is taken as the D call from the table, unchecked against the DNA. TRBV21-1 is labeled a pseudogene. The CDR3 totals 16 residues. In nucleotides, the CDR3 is TGTGCCAGCAGCCCCCGTGGGACAGGGGGTACGGATACGCAGTATTTT. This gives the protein CASSPRGTGGTDTQYF.

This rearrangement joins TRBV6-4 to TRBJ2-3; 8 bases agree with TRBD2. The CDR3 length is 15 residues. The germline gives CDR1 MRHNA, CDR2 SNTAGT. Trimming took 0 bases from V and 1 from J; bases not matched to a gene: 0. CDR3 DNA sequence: TGTGCCAGCAGTGACTCCGGGGGGGGCACAGATACGCAGTATTTT. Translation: CASSDSGGGTDTQYF.

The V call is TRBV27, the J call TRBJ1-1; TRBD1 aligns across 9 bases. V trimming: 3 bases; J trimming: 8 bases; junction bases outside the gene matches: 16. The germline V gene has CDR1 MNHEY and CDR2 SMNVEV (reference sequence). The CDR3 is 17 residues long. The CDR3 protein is CASSFGIRPGQGSEAFF. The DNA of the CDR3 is TGTGCCAGCAGTTTTGGGATACGACCGGGACAGGGCTCGGAAGCTTTCTTT.

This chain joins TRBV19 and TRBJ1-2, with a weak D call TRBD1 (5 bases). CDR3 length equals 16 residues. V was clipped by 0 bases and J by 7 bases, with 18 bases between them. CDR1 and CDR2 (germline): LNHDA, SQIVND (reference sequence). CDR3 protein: CASSIDPSELGGGYTF. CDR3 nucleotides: TGTGCCAGTAGTATAGACCCCTCCGAGTTGGGGGGTGGCTACACCTTC. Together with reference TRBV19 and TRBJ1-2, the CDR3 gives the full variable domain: DGGITQSPKYLFRKEGQNVTLSCEQNLNHDAMYWYRQDPGQGLRLIYYSQIVNDFQKGDIAEGYSVSREKKESFPLTVTSAQKNPTAFYLCASSIDPSELGGGYTFGSGTRLTVV.

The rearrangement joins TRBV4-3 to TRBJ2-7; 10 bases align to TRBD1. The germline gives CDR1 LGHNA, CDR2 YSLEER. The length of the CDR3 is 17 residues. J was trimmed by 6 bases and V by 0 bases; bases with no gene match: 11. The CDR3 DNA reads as TGCGCCAGCAGCCAAGATCCTTTGACAGGGGGCCCGGGCGAGCAGTACTTC. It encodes CASSQDPLTGGPGEQYF.

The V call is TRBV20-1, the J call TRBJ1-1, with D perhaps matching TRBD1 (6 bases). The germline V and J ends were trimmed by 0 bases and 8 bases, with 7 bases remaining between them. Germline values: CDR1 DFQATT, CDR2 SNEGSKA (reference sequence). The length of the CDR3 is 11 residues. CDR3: CSARDRGEAFF. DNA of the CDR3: TGCAGTGCTAGAGATAGGGGGGAAGCTTTCTTT.

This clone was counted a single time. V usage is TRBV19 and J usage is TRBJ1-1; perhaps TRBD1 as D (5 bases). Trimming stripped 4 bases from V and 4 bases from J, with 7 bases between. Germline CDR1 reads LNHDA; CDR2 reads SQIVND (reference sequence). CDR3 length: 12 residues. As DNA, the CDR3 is TGTGCCAGTAGTAAGGGGATCACTGAAGCTTTCTTT. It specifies CASSKGITEAFF.

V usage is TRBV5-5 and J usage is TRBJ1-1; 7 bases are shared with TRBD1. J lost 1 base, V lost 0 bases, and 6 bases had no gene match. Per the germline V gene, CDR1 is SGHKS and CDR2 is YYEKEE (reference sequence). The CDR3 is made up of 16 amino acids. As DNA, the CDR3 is TGTGCCAGCAGCTTGGGAATGGGACAGAAGAACACTGAAGCTTTCTTT. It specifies CASSLGMGQKNTEAFF.